This T cell receptor (beta chain) was found in a study of prognosis after radiotherapy for stage I lung cancer (dated by TCRdb to the early 2020s). Notes on the research overall: Between April 2018 and 2019, about 19 stage I NSCLC patients were enrolled in Nanjing, China. The study included some 15 patients with newly diagnosed primary stage I lung tumors and 4 to 6 with oligometastatic NSCLC after surgical resection of the primary tumor. All patients were regarded as medically inoperable, because of comorbidities in about a dozen patients and refusal of surgery in roughly 7 patients. The cohort comprised more than ten men and about six women with a median age of approximately 70 years, ranging from roughly 53 to 95 years. On tumor histology, roughly 11 patients had adenocarcinoma and several had squamous cell carcinoma. SBRT was delivered in 3 to 5 fractions with a biologically effective dose of at least 100 Gy, and image-guided IMRT or VMAT was used for delivery. No patient received concurrent therapy alongside SBRT. After SBRT, distant metastases developed in about 20% of the 19 patients at a median of approximately 7 months, while the remaining 15 patients had no significant progression. The study profiled peripheral blood TCR beta repertoires from stage I NSCLC patients before and after stereotactic body radiotherapy and related them to distant failure. For each of the 20 or so patients, one blood sample was taken before SBRT and one after, so the study sequenced about 38 samples in total. The investigation overall reported the following: Whether the expanded TCR clones were tumor-specific was not determined. After SBRT, the number of unique TCR clones decreased (median around 10,000 before versus 6,000 to 7,500 after; Wilcoxon paired P=0.011). No adjustment for multiple comparisons was applied to any of the reported P values. Post-SBRT Shannon entropy and its change from baseline were lower in patients who developed distant metastases; baseline Shannon entropy was not associated with metastases. Differences by metastasis status were reportedly seen in TRBV and TRBJ usage frequencies, involving two V genes at baseline and, after SBRT, nine V genes and two J genes. The small cohort and short follow-up limited the study, so independent validation of the findings is needed.

All patients had node-negative disease on CT and PET/CT, and none had a history of other malignancies or had previously received chemotherapy or radiotherapy. Around 6 milliliters of peripheral venous blood were drawn into EDTA tubes at each of two time points. Ficoll-Paque Plus density-gradient centrifugation was used to isolate PBMCs. Right after collection, samples were kept at -80 degrees C until analysis. Two rounds of multiplex PCR were performed to amplify the TCR beta CDR3 region from genomic DNA. In the first PCR round, primers specific to each TRBV and TRBJ gene were used, and the primer sequences were filed in Chinese patent CN105087789A. The second PCR round used universal primers. The Roche High Pure PCR Template Preparation Kit was used to extract genomic DNA from frozen PBMCs. An Illumina HiSeq 3000 was used to sequence the libraries paired-end with 151 bp reads. The authors' pipeline ran thus. CutAdapt was used to discard raw reads that did not contain the multiplex PCR primer sequences. PEAR was used to merge high-quality paired reads into contigs. By aligning each contig to reference sequences, MiXCR assigned the TRB V, D and J gene segments to that contig. To remove sequencing errors, CDR3 sequences were clustered according to base quality and sequence similarity. Shannon entropy normalized by the natural log of productive TCR sequence number was used as the measure of diversity. One minus Shannon entropy divided by the natural log of the number of unique clonotypes was used as the definition of clonality. The Youden index of ROC curves was used to select progression-free survival cut-offs for repertoire metrics, and analyses were performed in R 3.5.3. In-frame beta chains were kept once TCRdb had trimmed the public reads at Q25 with fastp and called clones with MiXCR. Every CDR3 protein is listed once, alongside the most common genes and DNA of its rows. TCRdb's processing, not the authors' own work, is the source of the V and J calls. This sample has about 22,000 distinct CDR3 sequences in its table, and roughly two fifths of those were observed once. The top ten clones comprise 20% to 25% of the sample.

Notes on this clonotype: The antigen it binds to is not known. This may be a read error, as it is one base from a much larger clone.

The sequence was obtained from a donor aged 50 or older with non-small cell lung cancer. This material consisted of PBMCs, taken before or after stereotactic body radiation therapy (not recorded which).

At the DNA level, the sequence is TGTGCCAGCGGCCTGGGGGGCCCAGTGGGGACTGAAGCTTTCTTT. Translated, this is CASGLGGPVGTEAFF. The V and J genes are TRBV6-1 and TRBJ1-1, and possibly TRBD1, on 6 matching bases. CDR1 MNHNS and CDR2 SASEGT are derived from the germline V gene. From the cysteine up to the phenylalanine, the CDR3 has a length of 15 residues. The retained sequence is limited to the CDR3, 45 bases, with the frame set at the first base. Between the V and J ends, shortened by 8 bases and 5 bases respectively, the junction contains 21 bases.